This TCR beta chain derives from a study of blood T cell repertoires in COVID-19. Study-level information: The cDNA or gDNA used as material had been derived from T cells, B-cell-depleted T cells, or PBMCs.

Sequencing was performed with immunoSEQ multiplex PCR; in TCRdb, only in-frame clones are kept and a portion is missing. The data show about 260,000 clones, 80% to 90% seen once. The receptor was derived from a young man with active or convalescent COVID-19. What was sequenced was peripheral blood.

CDR3 sequence: CASSPIQGAGNTIYF. In DNA form, the CDR3 reads TGTGCCAGCAGCCCTATTCAGGGGGCTGGAAACACCATATATTTT. V and J are TRBV3-1 (or the pseudogene TRBV3-2) and TRBJ1-3; 7 bases fit TRBD1. V was pared by 4 bases and J by 2 bases, with 5 bases of the junction left unmatched. This CDR3 contains 15 residues. The germline CDR1 and CDR2 sequences are LGHDT and YNNKEL (reference sequence).